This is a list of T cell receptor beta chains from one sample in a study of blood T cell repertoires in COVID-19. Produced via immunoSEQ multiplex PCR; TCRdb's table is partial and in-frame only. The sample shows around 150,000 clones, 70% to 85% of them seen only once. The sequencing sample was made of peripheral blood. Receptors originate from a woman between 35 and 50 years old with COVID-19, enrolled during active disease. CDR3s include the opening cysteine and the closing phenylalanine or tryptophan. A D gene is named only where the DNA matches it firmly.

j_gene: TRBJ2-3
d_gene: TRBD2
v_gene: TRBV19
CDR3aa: CAISGSTDTQYF

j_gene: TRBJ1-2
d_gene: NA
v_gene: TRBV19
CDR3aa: CASRRGGNYGYTF

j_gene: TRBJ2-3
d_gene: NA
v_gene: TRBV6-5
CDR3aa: CATQTDTQYF

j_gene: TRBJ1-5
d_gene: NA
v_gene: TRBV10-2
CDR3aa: CASSEISNQPQHF

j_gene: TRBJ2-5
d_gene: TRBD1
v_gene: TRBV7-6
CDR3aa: CASSLTFPGQGGETQYF

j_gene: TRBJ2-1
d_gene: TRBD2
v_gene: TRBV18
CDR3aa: CASSPGLAGGGEQFF

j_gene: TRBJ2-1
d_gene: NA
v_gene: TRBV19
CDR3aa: CASSIQGHYNEQFF

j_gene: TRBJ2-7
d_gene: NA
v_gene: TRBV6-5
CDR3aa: CASSSGTLPYEQYF

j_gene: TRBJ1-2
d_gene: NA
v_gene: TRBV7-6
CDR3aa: CASSPSTSGNEYGYTF

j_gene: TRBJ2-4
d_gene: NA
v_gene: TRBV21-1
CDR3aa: CASSGGRRSKNIQYF

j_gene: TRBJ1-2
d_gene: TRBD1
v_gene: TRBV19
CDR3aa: CASSMGTGARYTF

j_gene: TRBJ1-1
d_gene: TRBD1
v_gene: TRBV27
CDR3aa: CASSLGTGEWGTEAFF

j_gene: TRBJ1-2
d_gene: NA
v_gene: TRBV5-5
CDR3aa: CASSLAGAQTFNYGYTF

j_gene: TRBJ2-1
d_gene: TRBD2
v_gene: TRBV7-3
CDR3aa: CASSAGAGLDEQFF

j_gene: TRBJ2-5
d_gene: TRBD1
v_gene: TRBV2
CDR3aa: CASSVRTGKETQYF

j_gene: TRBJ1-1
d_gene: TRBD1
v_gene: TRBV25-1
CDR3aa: CASRGQGVNTEAFF

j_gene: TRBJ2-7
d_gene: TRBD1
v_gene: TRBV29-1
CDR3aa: CSFTGGLLYEQYF

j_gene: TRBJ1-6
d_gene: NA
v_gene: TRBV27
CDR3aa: CASSLLGGRVSLHF

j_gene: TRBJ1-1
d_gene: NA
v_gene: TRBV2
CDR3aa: CASSVVTGLNTEAFF

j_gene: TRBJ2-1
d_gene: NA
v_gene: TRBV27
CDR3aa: CASSLGRTTYNEQFF

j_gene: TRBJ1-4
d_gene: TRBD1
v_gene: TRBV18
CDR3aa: CASSPGTGAEKLFF

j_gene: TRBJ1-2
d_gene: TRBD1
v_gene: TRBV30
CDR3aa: CAWENRGVGYTF

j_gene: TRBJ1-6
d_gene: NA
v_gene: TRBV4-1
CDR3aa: CASSQVAGVSPLHF

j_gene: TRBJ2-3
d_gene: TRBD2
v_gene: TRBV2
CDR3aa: CASSGDYLSTDTQYF

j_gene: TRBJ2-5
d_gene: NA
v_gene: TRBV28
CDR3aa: CASNGGGFQTQYF

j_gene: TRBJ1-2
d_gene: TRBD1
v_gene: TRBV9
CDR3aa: CASSKQGAQDYGYTF

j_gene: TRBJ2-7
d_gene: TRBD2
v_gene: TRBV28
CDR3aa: CASGTSGSRSEQYF

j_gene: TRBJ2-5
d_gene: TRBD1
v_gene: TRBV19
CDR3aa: CASSILAPGQGGETQYF

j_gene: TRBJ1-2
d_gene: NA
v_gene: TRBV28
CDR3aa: CASRFGESYGYTF

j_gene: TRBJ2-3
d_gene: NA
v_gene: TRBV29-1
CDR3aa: CSVGQAVGTDTQYF

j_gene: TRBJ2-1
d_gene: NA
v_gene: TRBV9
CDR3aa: CASSVPGAHEQFF

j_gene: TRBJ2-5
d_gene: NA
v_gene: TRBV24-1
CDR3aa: CATSDPREVQETQYF

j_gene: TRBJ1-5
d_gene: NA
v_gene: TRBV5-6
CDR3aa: CASSSDKNQPQHF

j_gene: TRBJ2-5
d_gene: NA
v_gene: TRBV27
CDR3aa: CASSPDIGEETQYF

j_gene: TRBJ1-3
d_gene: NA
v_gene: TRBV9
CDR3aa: CASRGTGNAGNTIYF

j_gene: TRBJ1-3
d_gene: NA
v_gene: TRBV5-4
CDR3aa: CASSTQGSSGNTIYF

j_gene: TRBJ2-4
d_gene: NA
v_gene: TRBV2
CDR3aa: CASDYKNIQYF